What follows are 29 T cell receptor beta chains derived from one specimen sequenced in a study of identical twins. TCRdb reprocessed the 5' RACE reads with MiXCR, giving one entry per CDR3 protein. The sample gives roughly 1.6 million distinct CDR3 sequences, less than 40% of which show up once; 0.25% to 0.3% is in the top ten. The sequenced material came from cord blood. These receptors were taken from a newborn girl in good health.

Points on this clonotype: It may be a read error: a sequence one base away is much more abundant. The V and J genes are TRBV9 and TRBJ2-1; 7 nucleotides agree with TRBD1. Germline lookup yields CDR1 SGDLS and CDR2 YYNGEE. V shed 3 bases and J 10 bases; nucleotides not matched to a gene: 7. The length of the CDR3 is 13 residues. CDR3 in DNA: TGTGCCAGCAGCGCCCGGACAGGCTACGAGCAGTTCTTC. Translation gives CASSARTGYEQFF.

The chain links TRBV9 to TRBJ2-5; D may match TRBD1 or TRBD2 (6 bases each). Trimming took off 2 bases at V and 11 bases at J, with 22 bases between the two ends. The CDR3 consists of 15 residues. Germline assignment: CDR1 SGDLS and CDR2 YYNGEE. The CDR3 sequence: CASSVKGGPINEQYF. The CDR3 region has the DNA TGTGCCAGCAGCGTCAAAGGGGGGCCCATCAATGAGCAGTACTTC.

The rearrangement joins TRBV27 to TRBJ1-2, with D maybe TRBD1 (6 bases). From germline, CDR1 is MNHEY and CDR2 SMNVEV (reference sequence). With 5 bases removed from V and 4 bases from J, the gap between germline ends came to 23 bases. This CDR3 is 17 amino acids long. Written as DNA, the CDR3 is TGTGCCAGCAGTCCCAAGAGGGGTAGGGGGGGCGGCTATGGCTACACCTTC. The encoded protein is CASSPKRGRGGGYGYTF.

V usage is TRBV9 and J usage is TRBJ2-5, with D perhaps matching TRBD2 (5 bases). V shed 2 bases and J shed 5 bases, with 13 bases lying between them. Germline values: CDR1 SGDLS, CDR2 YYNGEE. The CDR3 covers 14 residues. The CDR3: CASSVRLTGETQYF. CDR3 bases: TGTGCCAGCAGCGTTAGACTTACGGGGGAGACCCAGTACTTC. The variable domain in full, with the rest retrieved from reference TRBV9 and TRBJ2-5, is DSGVTQTPKHLITATGQRVTLRCSPRSGDLSVYWYQQSLDQGLQFLIQYYNGEERAKGNILERFSAQQFPDLHSELNLSSLELGDSALYFCASSVRLTGETQYFGPGTRLLVL.

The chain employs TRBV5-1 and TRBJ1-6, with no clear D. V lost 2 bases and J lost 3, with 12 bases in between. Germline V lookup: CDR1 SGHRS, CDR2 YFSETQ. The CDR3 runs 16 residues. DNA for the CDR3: TGCGCCAGCAGCTTACGGGGATCCTTCTATAATTCACCCCTCCACTTT. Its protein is CASSLRGSFYNSPLHF.

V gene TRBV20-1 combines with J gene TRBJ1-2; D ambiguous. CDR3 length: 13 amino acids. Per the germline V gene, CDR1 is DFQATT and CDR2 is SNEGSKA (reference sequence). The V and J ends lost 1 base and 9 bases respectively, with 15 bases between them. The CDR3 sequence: CSARVPDSRSYTF. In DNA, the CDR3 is TGCAGTGCTAGAGTCCCAGACTCAAGGAGCTACACCTTC.

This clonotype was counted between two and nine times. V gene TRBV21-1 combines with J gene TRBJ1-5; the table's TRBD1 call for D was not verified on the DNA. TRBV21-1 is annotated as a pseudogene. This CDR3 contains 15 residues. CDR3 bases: TGTGCCAGCAGCAGACAGGGGTCCCGTGATCAGCCCCAGCATTTT. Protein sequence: CASSRQGSRDQPQHF.

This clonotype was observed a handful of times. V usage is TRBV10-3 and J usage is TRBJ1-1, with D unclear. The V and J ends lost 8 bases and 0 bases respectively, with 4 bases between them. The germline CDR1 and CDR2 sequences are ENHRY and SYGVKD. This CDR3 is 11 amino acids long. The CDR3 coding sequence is TGTGCCATCCGTATGAACACTGAAGCTTTCTTT. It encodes CAIRMNTEAFF.

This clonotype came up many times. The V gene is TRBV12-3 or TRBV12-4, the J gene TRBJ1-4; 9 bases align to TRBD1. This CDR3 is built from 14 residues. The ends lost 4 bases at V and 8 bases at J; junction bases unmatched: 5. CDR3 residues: CASSSQGALEKLFF. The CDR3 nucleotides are TGTGCCAGCAGTTCACAGGGGGCTCTGGAAAAACTGTTTTTT.

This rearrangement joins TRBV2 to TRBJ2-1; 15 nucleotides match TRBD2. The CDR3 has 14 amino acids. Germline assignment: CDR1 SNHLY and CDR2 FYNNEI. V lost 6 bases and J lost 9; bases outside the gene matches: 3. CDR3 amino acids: CASRGLAGGSEQFF. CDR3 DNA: TGTGCCAGCAGAGGACTAGCGGGAGGGTCTGAGCAGTTCTTC.

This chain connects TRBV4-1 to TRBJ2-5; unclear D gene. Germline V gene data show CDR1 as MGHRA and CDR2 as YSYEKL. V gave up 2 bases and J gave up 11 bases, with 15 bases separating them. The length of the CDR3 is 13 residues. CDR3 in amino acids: CASSQISQDEQYF. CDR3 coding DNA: TGCGCCAGCAGCCAAATATCCCAAGATGAGCAGTACTTC.

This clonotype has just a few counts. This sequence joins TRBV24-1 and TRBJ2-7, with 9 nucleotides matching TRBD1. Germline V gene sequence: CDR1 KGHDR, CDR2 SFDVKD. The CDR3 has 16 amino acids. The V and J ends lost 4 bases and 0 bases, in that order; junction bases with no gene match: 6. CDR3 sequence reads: CATSDGQGFSSYEQYF. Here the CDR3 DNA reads TGTGCCACCAGTGACGGACAGGGGTTCAGCTCCTACGAGCAGTACTTC.

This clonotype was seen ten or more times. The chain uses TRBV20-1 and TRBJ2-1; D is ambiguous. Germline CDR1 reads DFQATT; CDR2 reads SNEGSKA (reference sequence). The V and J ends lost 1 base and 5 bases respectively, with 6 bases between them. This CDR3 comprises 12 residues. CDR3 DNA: TGCAGTGCTAGAGCAGGACACAATGAGCAGTTCTTC. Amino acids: CSARAGHNEQFF.

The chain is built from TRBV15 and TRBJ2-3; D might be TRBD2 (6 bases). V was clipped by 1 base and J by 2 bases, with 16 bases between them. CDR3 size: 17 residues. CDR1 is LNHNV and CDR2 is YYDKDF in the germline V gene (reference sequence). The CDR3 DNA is TGTGCCACCAGCAGAGGAGTGGGTCGGGGGAACACAGATACGCAGTATTTT. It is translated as CATSRGVGRGNTDTQYF. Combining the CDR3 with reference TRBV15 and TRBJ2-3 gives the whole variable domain DAMVIQNPRYQVTQFGKPVTLSCSQTLNHNVMYWYQQKSSQAPKLLFHYYDKDFNNEADTPDNFQSRRPNTSFCFLDIRSPGLGDTAMYLCATSRGVGRGNTDTQYFGPGTRLTVL.

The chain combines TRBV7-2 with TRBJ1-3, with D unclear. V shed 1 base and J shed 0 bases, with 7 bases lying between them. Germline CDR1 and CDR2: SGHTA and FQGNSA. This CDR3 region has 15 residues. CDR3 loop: CASSLVGRSGNTIYF. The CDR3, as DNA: TGTGCCAGCAGCTTAGTAGGGCGCTCTGGAAACACCATATATTTT.

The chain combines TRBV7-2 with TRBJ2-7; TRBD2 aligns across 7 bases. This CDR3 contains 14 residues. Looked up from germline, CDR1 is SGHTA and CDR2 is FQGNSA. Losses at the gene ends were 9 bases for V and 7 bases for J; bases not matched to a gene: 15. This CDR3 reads CASTFRTSVFEQYF. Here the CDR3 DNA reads TGTGCCAGTACGTTCAGGACTAGTGTGTTTGAGCAGTACTTC.

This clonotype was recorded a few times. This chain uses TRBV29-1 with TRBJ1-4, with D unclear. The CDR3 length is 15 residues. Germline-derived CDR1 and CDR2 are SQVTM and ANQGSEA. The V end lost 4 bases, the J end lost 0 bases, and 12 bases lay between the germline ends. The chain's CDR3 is CSVGGRESTNEKLFF. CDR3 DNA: TGCAGCGTTGGTGGCAGAGAATCAACTAATGAAAAACTGTTTTTT.

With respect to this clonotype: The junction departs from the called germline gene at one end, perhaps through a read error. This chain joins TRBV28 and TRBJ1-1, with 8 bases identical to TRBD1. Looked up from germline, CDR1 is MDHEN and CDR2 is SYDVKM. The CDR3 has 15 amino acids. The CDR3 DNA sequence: TGTGCCAGCCTACCCTGGGGACAGGTGAAAACTGAAGCTTTCTTT. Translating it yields CASLPWGQVKTEAFF.

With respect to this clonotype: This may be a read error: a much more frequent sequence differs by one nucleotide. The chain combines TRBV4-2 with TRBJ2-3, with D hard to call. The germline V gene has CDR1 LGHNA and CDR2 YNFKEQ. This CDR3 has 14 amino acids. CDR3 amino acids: CASSQERITDTRYF. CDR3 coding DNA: TGTGCCAGCAGCCAAGAACGCATCACAGATACGCGGTATTTT.

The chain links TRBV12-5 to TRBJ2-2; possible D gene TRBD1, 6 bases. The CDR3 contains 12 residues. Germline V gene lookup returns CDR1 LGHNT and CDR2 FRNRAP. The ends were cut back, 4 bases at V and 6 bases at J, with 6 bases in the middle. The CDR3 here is CASGYRAGELFF. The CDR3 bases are TGTGCTAGTGGTTACAGGGCCGGGGAGCTGTTTTTT.

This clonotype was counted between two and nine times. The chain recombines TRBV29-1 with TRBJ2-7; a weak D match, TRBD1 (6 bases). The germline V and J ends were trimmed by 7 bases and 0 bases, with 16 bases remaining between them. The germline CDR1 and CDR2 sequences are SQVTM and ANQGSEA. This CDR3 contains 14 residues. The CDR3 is CSARRDTDSYEQYF. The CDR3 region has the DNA TGCAGCGCTCGCCGGGACACCGACTCCTACGAGCAGTACTTC.

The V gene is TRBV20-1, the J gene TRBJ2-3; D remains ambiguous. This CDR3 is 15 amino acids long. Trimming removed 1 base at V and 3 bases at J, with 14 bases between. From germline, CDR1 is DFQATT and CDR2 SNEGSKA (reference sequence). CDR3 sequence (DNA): TGCAGTGCTAGAGTAGGTCGCTGGGGAACAGATACGCAGTATTTT. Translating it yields CSARVGRWGTDTQYF.

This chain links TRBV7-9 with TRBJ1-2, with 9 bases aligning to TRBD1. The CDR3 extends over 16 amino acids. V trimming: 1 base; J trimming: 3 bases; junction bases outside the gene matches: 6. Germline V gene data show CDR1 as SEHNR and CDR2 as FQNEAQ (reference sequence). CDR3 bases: TGTGCCAGCAGCTTAGGTTACCGGGACAGGGACTATGGCTACACCTTC. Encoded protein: CASSLGYRDRDYGYTF. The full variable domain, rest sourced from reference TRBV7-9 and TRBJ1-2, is DTGVSQNPRHKITKRGQNVTFRCDPISEHNRLYWYRQTLGQGPEFLTYFQNEAQLEKSRLLSDRFSAERPKGSFSTLEIQRTEQGDSAMYLCASSLGYRDRDYGYTFGSGTRLTVV.

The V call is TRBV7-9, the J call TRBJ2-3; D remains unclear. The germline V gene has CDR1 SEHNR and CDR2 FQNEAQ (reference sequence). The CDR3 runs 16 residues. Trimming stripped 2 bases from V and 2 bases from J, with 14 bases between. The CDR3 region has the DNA TGTGCCAGCAGCTTACTCAAGGGTATCGACACAGATACGCAGTATTTT. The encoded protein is CASSLLKGIDTDTQYF.

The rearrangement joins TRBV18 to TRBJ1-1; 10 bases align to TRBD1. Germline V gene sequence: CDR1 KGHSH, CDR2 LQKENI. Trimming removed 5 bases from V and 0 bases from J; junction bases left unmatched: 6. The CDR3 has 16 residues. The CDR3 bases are TGTGCCAGCTCAATCTCCGGGACAGGGGTGAACACTGAAGCTTTCTTT. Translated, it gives CASSISGTGVNTEAFF.

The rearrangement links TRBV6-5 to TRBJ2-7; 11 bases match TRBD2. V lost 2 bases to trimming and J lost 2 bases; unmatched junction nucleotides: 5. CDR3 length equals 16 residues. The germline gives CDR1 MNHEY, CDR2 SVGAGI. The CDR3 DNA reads TGTGCCAGCAGTTACCGAGGGACTAGCGGAACCTACGAGCAGTACTTC. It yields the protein CASSYRGTSGTYEQYF.

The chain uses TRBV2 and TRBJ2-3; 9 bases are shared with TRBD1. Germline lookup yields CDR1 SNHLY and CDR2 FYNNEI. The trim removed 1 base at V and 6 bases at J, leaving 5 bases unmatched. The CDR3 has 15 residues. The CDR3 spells CASSEGTGEWDTQYF. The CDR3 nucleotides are TGTGCCAGCAGTGAAGGGACAGGGGAGTGGGATACGCAGTATTTT. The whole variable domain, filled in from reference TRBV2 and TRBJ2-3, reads EPEVTQTPSHQVTQMGQEVILRCVPISNHLYFYWYRQILGQKVEFLVSFYNNEISEKSEIFDDQFSVERPDGSNFTLKIRSTKLEDSAMYFCASSEGTGEWDTQYFGPGTRLTVL.

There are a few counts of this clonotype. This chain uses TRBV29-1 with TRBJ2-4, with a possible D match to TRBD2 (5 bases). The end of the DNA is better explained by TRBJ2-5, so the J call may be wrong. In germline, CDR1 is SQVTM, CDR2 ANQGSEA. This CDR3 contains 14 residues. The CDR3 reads CSVSNRGTRETQYF. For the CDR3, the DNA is TGCAGCGTCTCCAACCGGGGAACCCGGGAGACCCAGTACTTC.

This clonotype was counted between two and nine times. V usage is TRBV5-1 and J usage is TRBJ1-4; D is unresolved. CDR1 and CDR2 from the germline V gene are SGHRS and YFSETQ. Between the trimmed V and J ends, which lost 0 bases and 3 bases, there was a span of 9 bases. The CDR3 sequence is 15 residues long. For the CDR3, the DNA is TGCGCCAGCAGCTTGGAACGCAGTTCTAATGAAAAACTGTTTTTT. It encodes CASSLERSSNEKLFF.